This T cell receptor beta chain stems from a study of blood T cell repertoires in COVID-19. Whole-study context: Sources were T cells, B-cell-depleted T cells, or PBMCs; the material itself was cDNA or gDNA.

Germline lookup yields CDR1 MNHEY and CDR2 SVGEGT. This CDR3 is built from 16 residues. V lost 0 bases, J lost 1 base, and 3 bases stayed unmatched. The table came from immunoSEQ multiplex PCR; TCRdb's copy has only in-frame clones and leaves some out. The data hold about 210,000 clones, with about 87% observed a single time. Recruitment covered 25 or so US areas and drew participants whose ages spanned about 18 to 100 years. V gene TRBV6-2 or TRBV6-3 combines with J gene TRBJ1-1; 9 positions match TRBD1. The sample was PBMCs or T cells enriched from blood (not recorded which). The receptor was derived from a man aged 18 to 29 with acute COVID-19. The CDR3 nucleotides read TGTGCCAGCAGTTACTCCGGGACAGGGACGAACACTGAAGCTTTCTTT. It encodes CASSYSGTGTNTEAFF.